This T cell receptor beta chain appears in the sequencing data of a study of blood T cells in healthy people across ages. Findings and caveats of the study: Long-lived and aged donors differed, with more naive CD4+ cells and higher diversity in the long-lived. The study could not conclusively compare naive and antigen-experienced cells, given its unsorted PBMCs.

CDR1 and CDR2 (germline): SQVTM, ANQGSEA. The CDR3 consists of 13 residues. Trimming took 4 bases from V and 0 from J; bases not matched to a gene: 2. This clonotype was counted a few times. As yet, its antigen is unknown. A second PCR, run for about 6 to 11 cycles, used a sample-barcoded 5' primer plus a J-beta primer mix. Tagging of each cDNA molecule was performed by a template-switch adaptor with 12 random nucleotides. TCRdb passed the 5' RACE reads through MiXCR, listing each CDR3 protein once. This table has about 1.8 million distinct CDR3 sequences, around 50% appearing once. Source material: blood. The chain combines TRBV29-1 with TRBJ1-2; TRBD1 matches at 7 bases. The sequence came from a middle-aged woman in good health. CDR3 sequence (DNA): TGCAGCGTTGGAGGGACAGCTAACTATGGCTACACCTTC. This sequence encodes CSVGGTANYGYTF.